Included here is one TCR beta chain sequence, with context. The source of the sample is a study of OX40 agonist ivuxolimab in advanced cancers. For the study at large: A history of anti-PD-1, anti-PD-L1 or anti-CTLA-4 therapy was acceptable, and about 37% had some.

Per germline, CDR1 LGHNA and CDR2 YNFKEQ. The length of the CDR3 is 15 residues. The ends were cut back, 5 bases at V and 0 bases at J, with 11 bases in the middle. Clones were sequenced by immunoSEQ multiplex PCR, and TCRdb holds only the in-frame ones, with some missing. The sample holds about 46,000 clones, about 89% seen once. The chain carries TRBV4-2 and TRBJ1-3; a possible D gene is TRBD1 (6 bases). Specimen: CD4+ or CD8+ T cells sorted from blood, collected in a trial of the OX40 agonist ivuxolimab. This TCR came from an adult with an advanced solid tumor such as melanoma, head and neck, liver or kidney cancer. Here the CDR3 DNA reads TGTGCCAGCAGCGTAGGGACATTCTCTGGAAACACCATATATTTT. It translates to CASSVGTFSGNTIYF.